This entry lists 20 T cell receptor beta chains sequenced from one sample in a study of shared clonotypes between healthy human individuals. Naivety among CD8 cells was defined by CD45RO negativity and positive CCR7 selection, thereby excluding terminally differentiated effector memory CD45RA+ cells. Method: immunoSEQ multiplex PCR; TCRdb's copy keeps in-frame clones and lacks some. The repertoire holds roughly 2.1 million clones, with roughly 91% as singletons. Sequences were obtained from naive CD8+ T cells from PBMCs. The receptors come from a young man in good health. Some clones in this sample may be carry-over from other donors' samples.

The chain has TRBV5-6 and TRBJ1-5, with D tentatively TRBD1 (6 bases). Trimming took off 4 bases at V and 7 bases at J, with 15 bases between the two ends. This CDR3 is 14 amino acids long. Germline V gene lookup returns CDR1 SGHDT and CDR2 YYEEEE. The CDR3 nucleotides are TGTGCCAGCAGCCACAGACATGGGGGCCAGCCCCAGCATTTT. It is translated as CASSHRHGGQPQHF.

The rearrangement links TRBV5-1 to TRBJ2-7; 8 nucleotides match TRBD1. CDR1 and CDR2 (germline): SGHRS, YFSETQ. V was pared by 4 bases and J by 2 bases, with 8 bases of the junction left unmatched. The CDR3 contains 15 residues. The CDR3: CASSPRGQGPYEQYF. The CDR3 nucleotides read TGCGCCAGCAGCCCCCGTGGACAGGGACCCTACGAGCAGTACTTC.

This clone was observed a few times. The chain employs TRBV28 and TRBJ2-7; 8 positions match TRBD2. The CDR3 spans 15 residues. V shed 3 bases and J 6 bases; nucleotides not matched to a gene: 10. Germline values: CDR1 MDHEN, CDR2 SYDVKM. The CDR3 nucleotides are TGTGCCAGCAGTTTGATGTCGGGACTAGGAACCGAGCAGTACTTC. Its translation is CASSLMSGLGTEQYF.

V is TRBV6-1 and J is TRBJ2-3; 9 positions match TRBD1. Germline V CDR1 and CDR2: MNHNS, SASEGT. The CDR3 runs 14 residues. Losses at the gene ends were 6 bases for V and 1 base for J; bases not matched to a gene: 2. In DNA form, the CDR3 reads TGTGCCAGCAGGGACAGGGGAGGCACAGATACGCAGTATTTT. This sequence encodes CASRDRGGTDTQYF.

The DNA of the CDR3 is TGTGCCAGCAGGTGGAGAGCAGGGGCTGAGGAGCAGTTCTTC. Translating it yields CASRWRAGAEEQFF. The J gene is TRBJ2-1, the V gene TRBV28, with D perhaps matching TRBD1 (6 bases). From germline, CDR1 is MDHEN and CDR2 SYDVKM. Trimming removed 6 bases at V and 10 bases at J, with 19 bases between. This CDR3 region has 14 residues.

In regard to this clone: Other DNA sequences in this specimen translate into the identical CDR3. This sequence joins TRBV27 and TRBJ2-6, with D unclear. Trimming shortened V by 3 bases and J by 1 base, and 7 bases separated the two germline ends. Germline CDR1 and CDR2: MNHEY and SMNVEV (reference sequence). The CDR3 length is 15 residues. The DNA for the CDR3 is TGTGCCAGCAGTTTCGTGGGTTCTGGGGCCAACGTCCTGACTTTC. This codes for CASSFVGSGANVLTF.

The CDR3 spells CASSATGTGSYEQYF. In DNA form, the CDR3 reads TGTGCCAGCAGCGCCACCGGGACAGGGAGTTACGAGCAGTACTTC. This sequence joins TRBV9 and TRBJ2-7, with 9 bases identical to TRBD1. V lost 3 bases to trimming and J lost 4 bases; unmatched junction nucleotides: 8. The CDR3 is 15 residues long. CDR1 is SGDLS, CDR2 YYNGEE, per germline.

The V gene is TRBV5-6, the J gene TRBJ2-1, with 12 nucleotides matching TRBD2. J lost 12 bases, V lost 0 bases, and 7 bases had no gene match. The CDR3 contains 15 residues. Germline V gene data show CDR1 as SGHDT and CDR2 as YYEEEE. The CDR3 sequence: CASSLGTSGIIWQFF. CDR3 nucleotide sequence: TGTGCCAGCAGCTTGGGGACTAGCGGGATAATATGGCAGTTCTTC.

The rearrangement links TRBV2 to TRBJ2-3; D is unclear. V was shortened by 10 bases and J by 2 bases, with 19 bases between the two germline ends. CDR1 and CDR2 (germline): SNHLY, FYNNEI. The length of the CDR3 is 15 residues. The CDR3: CAIIPPGPYTDTQYF. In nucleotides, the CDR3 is TGTGCCATCATTCCCCCCGGGCCCTACACAGATACGCAGTATTTT.

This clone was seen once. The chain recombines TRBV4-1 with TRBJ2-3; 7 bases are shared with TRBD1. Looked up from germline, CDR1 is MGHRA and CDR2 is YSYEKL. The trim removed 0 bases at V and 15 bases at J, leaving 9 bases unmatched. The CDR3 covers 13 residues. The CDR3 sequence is CASSQDGDRESYF. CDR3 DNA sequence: TGCGCCAGCAGCCAAGACGGCGACAGGGAGAGTTATTTT.

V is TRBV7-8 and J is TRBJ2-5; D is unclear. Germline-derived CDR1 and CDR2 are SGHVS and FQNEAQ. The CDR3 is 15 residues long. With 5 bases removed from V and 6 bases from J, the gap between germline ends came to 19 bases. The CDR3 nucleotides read TGTGCCAGCAGCCGTAATGACGGATCCGAACAGACCCAGTACTTC. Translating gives CASSRNDGSEQTQYF.

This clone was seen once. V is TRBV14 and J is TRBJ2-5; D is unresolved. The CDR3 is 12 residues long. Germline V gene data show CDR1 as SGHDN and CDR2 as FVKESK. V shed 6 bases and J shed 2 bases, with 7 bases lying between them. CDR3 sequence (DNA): TGTGCCAGCAGGGATACTCAAGAGACCCAGTACTTC. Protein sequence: CASRDTQETQYF.

CDR3 region: CASTGTDTYGYTF. The CDR3 DNA sequence: TGTGCCAGCACCGGGACAGACACATATGGCTACACCTTC. The chain carries TRBV7-9 and TRBJ1-2, with 7 positions matching TRBD1. The V and J ends lost 7 bases and 5 bases, in that order; junction bases with no gene match: 7. This CDR3 has 13 amino acids. From germline, CDR1 is SEHNR and CDR2 FQNEAQ (reference sequence). Filled out from reference TRBV7-9 and TRBJ1-2, the complete variable domain reads DTGVSQNPRHKITKRGQNVTFRCDPISEHNRLYWYRQTLGQGPEFLTYFQNEAQLEKSRLLSDRFSAERPKGSFSTLEIQRTEQGDSAMYLCASTGTDTYGYTFGSGTRLTVV.

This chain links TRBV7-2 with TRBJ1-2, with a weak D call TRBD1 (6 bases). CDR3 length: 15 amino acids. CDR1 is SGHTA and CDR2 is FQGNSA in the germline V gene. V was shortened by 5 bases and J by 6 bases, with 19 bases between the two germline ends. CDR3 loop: CASSGGVGTGNGYTF. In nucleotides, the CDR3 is TGTGCCAGCAGCGGTGGGGTCGGCACAGGGAATGGCTACACCTTC.

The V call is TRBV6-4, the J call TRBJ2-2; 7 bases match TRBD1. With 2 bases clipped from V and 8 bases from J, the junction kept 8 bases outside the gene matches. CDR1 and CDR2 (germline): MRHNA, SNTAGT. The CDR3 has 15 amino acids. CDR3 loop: CASSDTTGEAGELFF. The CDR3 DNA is TGTGCCAGCAGTGACACCACAGGGGAAGCAGGGGAGCTGTTTTTT.

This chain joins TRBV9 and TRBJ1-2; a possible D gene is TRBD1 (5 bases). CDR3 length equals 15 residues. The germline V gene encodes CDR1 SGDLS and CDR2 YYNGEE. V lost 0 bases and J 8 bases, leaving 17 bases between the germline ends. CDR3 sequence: CASSVEGAMGWGYTF. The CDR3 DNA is TGTGCCAGCAGCGTAGAAGGGGCTATGGGCTGGGGCTACACCTTC.

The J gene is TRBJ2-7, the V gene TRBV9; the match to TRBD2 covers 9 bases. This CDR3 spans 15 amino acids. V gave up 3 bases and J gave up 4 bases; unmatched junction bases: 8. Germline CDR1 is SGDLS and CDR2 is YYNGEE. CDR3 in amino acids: CASSALAGDVYEQYF. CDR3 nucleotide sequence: TGTGCCAGCAGCGCCTTAGCGGGAGATGTGTACGAGCAGTACTTC.

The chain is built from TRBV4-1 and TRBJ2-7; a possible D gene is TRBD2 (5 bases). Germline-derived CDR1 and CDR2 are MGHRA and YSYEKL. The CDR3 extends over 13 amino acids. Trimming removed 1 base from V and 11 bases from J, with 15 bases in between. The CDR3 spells CASSQVTDSREYF. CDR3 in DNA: TGCGCCAGCAGCCAAGTAACGGACTCTCGGGAGTACTTC.

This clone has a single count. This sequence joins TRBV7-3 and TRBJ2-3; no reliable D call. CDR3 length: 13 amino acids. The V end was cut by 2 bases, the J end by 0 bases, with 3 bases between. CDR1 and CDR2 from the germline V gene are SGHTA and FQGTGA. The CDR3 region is CASSLGSTDTQYF. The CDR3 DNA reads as TGTGCCAGCAGCTTAGGTAGCACAGATACGCAGTATTTT.

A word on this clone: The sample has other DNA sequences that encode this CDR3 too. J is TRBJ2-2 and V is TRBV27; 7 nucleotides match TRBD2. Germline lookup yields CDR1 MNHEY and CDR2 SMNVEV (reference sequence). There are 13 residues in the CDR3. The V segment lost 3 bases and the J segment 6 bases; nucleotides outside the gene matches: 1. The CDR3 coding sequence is TGTGCCAGCAGTTTGGGGGGGTCCGGGGAGCTGTTTTTT. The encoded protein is CASSLGGSGELFF.